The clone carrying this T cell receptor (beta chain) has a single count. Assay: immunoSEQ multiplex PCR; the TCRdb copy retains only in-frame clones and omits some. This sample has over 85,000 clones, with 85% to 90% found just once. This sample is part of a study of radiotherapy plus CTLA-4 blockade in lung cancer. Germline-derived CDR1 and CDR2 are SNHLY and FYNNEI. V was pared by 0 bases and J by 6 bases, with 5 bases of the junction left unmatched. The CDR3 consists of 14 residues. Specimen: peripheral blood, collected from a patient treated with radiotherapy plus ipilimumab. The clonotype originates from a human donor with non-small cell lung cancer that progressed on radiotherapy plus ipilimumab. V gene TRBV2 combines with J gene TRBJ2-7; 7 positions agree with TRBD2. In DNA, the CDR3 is TGTGCCAGCAGTGAAGCGCAGGGAGGGGCCGAGCAGTACTTC. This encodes CASSEAQGGAEQYF.